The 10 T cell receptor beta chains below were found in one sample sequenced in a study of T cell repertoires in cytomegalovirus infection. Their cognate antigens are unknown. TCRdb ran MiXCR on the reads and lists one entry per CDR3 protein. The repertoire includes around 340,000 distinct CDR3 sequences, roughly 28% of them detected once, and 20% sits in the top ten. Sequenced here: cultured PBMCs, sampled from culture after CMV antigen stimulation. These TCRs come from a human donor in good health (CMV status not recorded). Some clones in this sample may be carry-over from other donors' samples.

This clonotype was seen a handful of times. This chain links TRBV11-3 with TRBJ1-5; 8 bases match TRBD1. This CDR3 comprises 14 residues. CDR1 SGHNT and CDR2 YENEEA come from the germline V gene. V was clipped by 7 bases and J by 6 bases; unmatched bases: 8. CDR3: CASTLTGVAQPQHF. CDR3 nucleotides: TGTGCCAGCACCCTGACAGGGGTTGCTCAGCCCCAGCATTTT.

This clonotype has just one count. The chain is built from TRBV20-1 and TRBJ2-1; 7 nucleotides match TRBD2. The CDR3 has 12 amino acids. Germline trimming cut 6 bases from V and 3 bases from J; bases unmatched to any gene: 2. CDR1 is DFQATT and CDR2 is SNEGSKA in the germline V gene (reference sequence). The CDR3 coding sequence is TGCAGTGCCAGCGGGGACTACAATGAGCAGTTCTTC. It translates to CSASGDYNEQFF.

The CDR3 coding sequence is TGCGCCAGCAGCCAAGATGGCAAGGCCGGGGAGCTGTTTTTT. This translates into CASSQDGKAGELFF. This chain links TRBV4-1 with TRBJ2-2; unclear D gene. This CDR3 region has 14 residues. Trimming pared 0 bases from V and 6 bases from J, leaving 8 bases between. Germline V gene lookup returns CDR1 MGHRA and CDR2 YSYEKL.

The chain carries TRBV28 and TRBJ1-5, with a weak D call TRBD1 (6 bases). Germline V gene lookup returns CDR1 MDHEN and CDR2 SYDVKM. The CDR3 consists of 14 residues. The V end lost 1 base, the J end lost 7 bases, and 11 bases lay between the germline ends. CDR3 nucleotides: TGTGCCAGCAGTTTATTCGGGGGGCACCAGCCCCAGCATTTT. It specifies CASSLFGGHQPQHF.

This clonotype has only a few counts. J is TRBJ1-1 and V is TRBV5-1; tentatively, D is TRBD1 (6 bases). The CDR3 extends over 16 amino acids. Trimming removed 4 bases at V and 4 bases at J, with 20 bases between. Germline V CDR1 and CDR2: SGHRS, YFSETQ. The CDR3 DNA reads TGCGCCAGCAGCCAAACCGCCCAGGGGAGAGGCACTGAAGCTTTCTTT. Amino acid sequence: CASSQTAQGRGTEAFF.

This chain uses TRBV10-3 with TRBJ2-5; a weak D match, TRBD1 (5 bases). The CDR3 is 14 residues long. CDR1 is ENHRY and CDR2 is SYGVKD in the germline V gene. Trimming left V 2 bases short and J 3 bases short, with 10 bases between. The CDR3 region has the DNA TGTGCCATCAGTGAGCAGGGCTACGAAGAGACCCAGTACTTC. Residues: CAISEQGYEETQYF.

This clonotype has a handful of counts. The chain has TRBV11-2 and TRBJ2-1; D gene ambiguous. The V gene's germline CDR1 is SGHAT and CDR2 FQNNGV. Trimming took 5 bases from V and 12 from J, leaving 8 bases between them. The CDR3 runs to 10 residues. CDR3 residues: CASSPVGQFF. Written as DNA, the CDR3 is TGTGCCAGCAGCCCTGTAGGGCAGTTCTTC. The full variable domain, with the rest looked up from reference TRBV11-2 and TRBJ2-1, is EAGVAQSPRYKIIEKRQSVAFWCNPISGHATLYWYQQILGQGPKLLIQFQNNGVVDDSQLPKDRFSAERLKGVDSTLKIQPAKLEDSAVYLCASSPVGQFFGPGTRLTVL.

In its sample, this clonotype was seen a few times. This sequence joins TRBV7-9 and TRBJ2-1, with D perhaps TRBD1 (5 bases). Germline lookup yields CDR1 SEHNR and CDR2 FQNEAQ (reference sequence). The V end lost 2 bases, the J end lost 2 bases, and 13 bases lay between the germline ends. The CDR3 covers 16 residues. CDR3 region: CASSLYQGGPYNEQFF. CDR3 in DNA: TGTGCCAGCAGCTTATACCAGGGTGGGCCCTACAATGAGCAGTTCTTC.

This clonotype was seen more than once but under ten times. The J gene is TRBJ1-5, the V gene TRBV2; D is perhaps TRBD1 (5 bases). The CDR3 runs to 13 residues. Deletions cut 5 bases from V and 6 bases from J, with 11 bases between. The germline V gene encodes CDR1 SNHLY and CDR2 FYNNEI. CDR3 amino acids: CASSQGWSQPQHF. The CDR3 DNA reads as TGTGCCAGCAGTCAGGGCTGGTCTCAGCCCCAGCATTTT.

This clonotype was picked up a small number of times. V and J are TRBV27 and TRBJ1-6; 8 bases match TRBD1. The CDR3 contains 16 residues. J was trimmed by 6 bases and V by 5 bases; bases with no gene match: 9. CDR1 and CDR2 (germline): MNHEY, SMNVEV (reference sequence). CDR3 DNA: TGTGCCAGCAGTCCCACCCGACAGGGGAGTAATTCACCCCTCCACTTT. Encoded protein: CASSPTRQGSNSPLHF.